This T cell receptor beta chain was sequenced during a study of T-cell reconstitution after alpha-beta-depleted transplantation in children. Unique molecular identifiers were incorporated when the TCRbeta library was constructed. Using its own MiXCR run on the PCR reads, TCRdb lists one record per CDR3 protein. The sample carries just over 350,000 distinct CDR3 sequences, roughly 13% recorded once. In germline, CDR1 is SGHKS, CDR2 YYEKEE (reference sequence). V gave up 4 bases and J gave up 0 bases, with 10 bases separating them. CDR3 length: 14 residues. This clonotype was recorded a few times. This sequence was found in a human donor who donated a stem cell graft to a child with Fanconi anemia. This rearrangement joins TRBV5-5 to TRBJ1-1; D is uncertain. Specimen: PBMCs, collected from the stem cell graft. As DNA, the CDR3 is TGTGCCAGCAGCCAGAGGAACATGAACACTGAAGCTTTCTTT. Protein: CASSQRNMNTEAFF.